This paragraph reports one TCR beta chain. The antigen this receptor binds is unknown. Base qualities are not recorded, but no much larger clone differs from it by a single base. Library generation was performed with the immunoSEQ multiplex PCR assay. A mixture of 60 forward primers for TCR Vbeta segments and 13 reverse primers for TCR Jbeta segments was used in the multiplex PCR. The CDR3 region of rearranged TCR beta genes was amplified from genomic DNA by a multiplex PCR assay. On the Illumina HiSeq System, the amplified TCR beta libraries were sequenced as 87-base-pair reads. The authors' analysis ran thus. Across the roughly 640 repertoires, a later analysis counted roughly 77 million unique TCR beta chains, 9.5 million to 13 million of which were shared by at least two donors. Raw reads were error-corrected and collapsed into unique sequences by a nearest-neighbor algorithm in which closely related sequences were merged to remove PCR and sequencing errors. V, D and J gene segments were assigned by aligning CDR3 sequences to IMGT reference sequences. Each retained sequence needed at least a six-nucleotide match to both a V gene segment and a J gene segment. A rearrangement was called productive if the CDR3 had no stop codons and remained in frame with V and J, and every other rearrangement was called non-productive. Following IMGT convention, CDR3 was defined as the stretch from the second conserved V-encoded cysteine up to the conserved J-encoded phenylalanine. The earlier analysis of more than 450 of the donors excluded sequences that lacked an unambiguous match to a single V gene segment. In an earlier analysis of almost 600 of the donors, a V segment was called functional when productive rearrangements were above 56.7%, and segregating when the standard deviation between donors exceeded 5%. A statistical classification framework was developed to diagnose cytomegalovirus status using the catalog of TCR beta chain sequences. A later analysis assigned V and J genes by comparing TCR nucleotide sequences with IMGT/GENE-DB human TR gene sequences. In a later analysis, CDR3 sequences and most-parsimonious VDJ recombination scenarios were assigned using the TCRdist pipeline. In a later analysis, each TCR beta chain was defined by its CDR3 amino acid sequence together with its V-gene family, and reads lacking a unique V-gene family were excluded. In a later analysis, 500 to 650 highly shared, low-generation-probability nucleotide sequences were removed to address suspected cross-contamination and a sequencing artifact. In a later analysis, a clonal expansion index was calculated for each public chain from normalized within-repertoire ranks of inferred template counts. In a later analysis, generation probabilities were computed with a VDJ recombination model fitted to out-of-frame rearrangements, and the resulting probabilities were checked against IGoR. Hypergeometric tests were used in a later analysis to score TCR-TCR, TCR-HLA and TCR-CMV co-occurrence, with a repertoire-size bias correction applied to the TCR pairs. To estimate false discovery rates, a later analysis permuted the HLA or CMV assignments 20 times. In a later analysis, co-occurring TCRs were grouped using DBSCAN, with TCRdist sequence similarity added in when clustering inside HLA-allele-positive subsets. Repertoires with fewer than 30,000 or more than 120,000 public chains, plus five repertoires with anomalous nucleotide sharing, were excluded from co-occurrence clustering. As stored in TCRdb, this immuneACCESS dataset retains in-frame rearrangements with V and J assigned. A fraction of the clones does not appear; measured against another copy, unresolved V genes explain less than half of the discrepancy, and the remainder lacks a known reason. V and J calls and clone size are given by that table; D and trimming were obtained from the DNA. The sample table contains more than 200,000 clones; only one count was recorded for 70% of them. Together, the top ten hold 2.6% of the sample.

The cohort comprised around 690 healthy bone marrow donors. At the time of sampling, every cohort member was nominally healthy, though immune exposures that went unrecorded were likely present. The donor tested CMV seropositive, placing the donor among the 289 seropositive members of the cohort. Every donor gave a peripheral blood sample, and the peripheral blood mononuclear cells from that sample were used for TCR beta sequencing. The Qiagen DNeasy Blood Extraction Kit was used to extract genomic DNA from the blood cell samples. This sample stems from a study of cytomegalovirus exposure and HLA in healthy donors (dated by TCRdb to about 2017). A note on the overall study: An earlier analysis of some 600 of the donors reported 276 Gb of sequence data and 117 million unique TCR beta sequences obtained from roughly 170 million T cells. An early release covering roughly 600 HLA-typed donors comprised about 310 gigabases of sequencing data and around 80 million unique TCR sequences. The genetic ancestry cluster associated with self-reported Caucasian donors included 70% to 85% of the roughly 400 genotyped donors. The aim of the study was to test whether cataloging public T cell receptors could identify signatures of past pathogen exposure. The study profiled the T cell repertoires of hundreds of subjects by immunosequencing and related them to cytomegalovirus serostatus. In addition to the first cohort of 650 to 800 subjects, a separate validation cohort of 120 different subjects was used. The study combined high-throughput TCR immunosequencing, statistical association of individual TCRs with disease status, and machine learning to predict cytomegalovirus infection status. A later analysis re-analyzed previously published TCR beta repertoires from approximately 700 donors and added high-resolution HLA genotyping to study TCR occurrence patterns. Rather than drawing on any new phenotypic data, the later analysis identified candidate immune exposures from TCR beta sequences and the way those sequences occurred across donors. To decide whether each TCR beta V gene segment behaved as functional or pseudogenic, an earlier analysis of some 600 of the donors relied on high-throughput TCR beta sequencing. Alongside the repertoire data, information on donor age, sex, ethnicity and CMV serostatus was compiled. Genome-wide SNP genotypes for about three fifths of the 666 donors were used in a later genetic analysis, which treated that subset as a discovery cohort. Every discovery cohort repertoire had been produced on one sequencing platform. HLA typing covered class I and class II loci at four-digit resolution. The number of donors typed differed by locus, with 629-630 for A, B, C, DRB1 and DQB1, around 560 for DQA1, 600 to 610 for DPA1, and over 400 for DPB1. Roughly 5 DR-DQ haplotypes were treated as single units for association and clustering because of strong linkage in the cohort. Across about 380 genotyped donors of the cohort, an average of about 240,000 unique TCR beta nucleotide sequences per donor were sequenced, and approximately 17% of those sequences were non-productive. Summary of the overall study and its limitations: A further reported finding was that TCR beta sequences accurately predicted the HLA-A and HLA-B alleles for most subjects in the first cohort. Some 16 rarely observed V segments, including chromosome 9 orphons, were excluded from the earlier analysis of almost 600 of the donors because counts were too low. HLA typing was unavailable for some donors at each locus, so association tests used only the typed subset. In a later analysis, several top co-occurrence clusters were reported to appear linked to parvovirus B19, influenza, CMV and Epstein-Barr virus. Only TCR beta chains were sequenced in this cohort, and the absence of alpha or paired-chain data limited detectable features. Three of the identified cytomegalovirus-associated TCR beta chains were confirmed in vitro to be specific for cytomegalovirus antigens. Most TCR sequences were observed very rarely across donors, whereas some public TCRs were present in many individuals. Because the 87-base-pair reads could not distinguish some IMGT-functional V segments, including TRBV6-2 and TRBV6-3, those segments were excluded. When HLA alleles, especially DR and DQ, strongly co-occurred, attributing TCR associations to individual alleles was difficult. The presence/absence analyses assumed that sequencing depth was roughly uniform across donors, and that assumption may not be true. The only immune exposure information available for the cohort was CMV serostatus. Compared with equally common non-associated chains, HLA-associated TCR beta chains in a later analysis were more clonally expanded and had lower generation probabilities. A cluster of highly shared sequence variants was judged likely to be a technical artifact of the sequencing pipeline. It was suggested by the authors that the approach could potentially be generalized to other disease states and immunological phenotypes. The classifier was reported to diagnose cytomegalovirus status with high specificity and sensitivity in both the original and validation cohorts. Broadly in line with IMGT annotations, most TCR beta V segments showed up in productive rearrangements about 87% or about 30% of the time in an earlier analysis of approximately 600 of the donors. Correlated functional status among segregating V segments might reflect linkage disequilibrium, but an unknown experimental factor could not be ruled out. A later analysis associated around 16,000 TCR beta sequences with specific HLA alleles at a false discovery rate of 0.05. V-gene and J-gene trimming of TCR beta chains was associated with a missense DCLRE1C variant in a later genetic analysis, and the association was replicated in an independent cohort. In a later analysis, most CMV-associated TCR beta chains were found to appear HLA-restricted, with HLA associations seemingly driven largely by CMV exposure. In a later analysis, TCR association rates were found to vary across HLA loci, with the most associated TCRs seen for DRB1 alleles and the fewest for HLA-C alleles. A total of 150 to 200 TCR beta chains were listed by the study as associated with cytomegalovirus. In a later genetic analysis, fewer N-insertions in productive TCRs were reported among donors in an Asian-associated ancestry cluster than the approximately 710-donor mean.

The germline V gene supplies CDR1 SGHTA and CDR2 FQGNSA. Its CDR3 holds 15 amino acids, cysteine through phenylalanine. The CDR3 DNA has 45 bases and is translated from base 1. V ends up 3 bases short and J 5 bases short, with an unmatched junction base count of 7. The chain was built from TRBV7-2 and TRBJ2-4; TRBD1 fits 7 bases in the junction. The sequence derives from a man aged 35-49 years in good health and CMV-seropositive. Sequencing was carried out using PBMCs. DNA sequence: TGTGCCAGCAGCTTCCGACAGGGACCCCAAAACATTCAGTACTTC. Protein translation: CASSFRQGPQNIQYF.